This TCR beta chain is from a study of siplizumab effects on memory and regulatory T cells (dated by TCRdb to between 2018 and 2021). The study in broad terms: The study examined how the anti-CD2 antibody siplizumab affects alloreactive T-cell subsets in allogeneic mixed lymphocyte reactions built from human PBMCs. Results the study describes overall, beyond this receptor: Whether proliferating Tregs from siplizumab cultures actually had suppressive function was not functionally confirmed. Among mappable alloreactive CD4+ clones, an average Treg-derived fraction of 68.8% was observed with siplizumab, compared with approximately 25% in control reactions. Because sequences below about 10^-5 frequency were poorly captured, only a minor fraction of alloreactive clones could be mapped to unstimulated subsets. About 75-97% of proliferating CD4+ or CD8+ clones could not be given a naive or memory phenotype. Compared with memory T cells, unstimulated naive T cells appeared more diverse, and naive cells seemed to make a substantial contribution to the alloresponse. Siplizumab significantly lowered the cumulative frequency of alloreactive sequences that could be traced to unstimulated CD4+ memory T cells.

The protocol used for the library was the immunoSEQ multiplex PCR assay. Approximately 100,000 TCR templates per sample were assayed on the deep sequencing platform. Genomic DNA extracted from sorted T cells was used for TCRbeta CDR3 sequencing. In the authors' own workflow: The R programming language was used for the clonal analysis of the TCRbeta CDR3 data. Alloreactive CD4+ and CD8+ clones were identified by comparing unstimulated samples to CFSE-low samples taken after the reaction. Regulatory or non-regulatory origin of alloreactive CD4+ clones was assigned by matching sequences to the sorted unstimulated Treg and non-Treg repertoires. This is the immuneACCESS table as TCRdb keeps it, with only in-frame sequences that have V and J called. A part of the clones is gone; compared with another copy, unresolved V genes explain less than half, and the rest is unexplained. V and J calls and clone size are as listed in that table; D and trimming were resolved from the DNA. The sample data list 85,000 to 120,000 clones, and approximately 90% of these were observed just once. Roughly 1.1% of the sample lies in the top ten.

For this clone: The specificity of this receptor is unknown. Nothing much larger sits one base from this clone, and base qualities are not available.

After removal of 6 bases from V and 7 bases from J, the junction retains 3 bases not matched to a gene. The germline V gene encodes CDR1 KGHSH and CDR2 LQKENI. The CDR3 runs 13 amino acids, cysteine and phenylalanine included. The CDR3 DNA has 39 bases and is translated from base 1. Sorted unstimulated T cells and proliferating T cells recovered from mixed lymphocyte reactions underwent TCRbeta CDR3 sequencing. Fresh whole blood from around 11 HLA-typed healthy donors was used to isolate PBMCs. The clonotype was recovered from a human donor in good health. Sequenced sample: CD4+ T cells sorted from blood. The chain is encoded by TRBV18 joined to TRBJ1-5; 10 of the junction bases match TRBD1. CDR3 loop: CASSRDRGQPQHF. Read as DNA, the sequence is TGTGCCAGCTCCCGGGACAGGGGACAGCCCCAGCATTTT.